Listed below are T cell receptor beta chains from one sample, sequenced in a study of CD8 T cells in Susac syndrome. One entry per CDR3 protein, called by TCRdb with MiXCR from the immunoSEQ multiplex PCR reads. This table has around 280,000 distinct CDR3 sequences, 70% to 90% appearing once. The source material was CD8+ T cells from PBMCs. The source of these receptors is a human donor with multiple sclerosis. Each CDR3 is given without its conserved first and last residue. Clone size is not always given. Where it is, it says once, few, many or a class for expanded clones.

CDR3	J	V	size
ASSVHRAGLAVSGANVLT	TRBJ2-6	TRBV9	-
ASSLRQANSGNTIY	TRBJ1-3	TRBV7-9	-
ASRGRNPSPSTDTQY	TRBJ2-3	TRBV11-2	-
AWSWDTLYQPQH	TRBJ1-5	TRBV30	-
ASSTPLAGTYNEQF	TRBJ2-1	TRBV27	-
SVLLAGYYEQY	TRBJ2-7	TRBV29-1	-
ASSSTGGSTYEQY	TRBJ2-7	TRBV7-9	few
ASSLGPGYEQY	TRBJ2-7	TRBV5-4	-
ASSGGRPRGANVLT	TRBJ2-6	TRBV19	-
ASSSVLNEKLF	TRBJ1-4	TRBV7-3	few
ASSESDYSNQPQH	TRBJ1-5	TRBV6-1	few
ASSSLVAGGDEQF	TRBJ2-1	TRBV5-4	-
ASSRRRKWAGNTIY	TRBJ1-3	TRBV5-6	once
SARESGMSNEQF	TRBJ2-1	TRBV20-1	-
ASSMTPPTYNEQF	TRBJ2-1	TRBV19	-
ASSSRWGQF	TRBJ2-1	TRBV9	-
ASGLLKGSGDDTDTQY	TRBJ2-3	TRBV12-5	-
ASSLGTGWSNEQF	TRBJ2-1	TRBV7-8	-
ASSGTSGPYNEQF	TRBJ2-1	TRBV7-3	-
ASSTRTGRDEQY	TRBJ2-7	TRBV6-1	-
ASSLVLGTEAF	TRBJ1-1	TRBV7-3	-
ASIDRTGFNEQF	TRBJ2-1	TRBV25-1	-
ASTPAARRDYNEQF	TRBJ2-1	TRBV19	-
ASRMGAQGYT	TRBJ1-2	TRBV19	-
ASSDSGGSGADTQY	TRBJ2-3	TRBV6-4	-
ASNKARGTNQPQH	TRBJ1-5	TRBV28	-
AWSGISYEQY	TRBJ2-7	TRBV30	-
ASSVGRSPSTSYNEQF	TRBJ2-1	TRBV9	-
ASSLQEGSYEQY	TRBJ2-7	TRBV27	-
ASSLGIYFYEQY	TRBJ2-7	TRBV21-1	-
ASSSGSGTGARGQY	TRBJ2-7	TRBV7-9	-
ASSLQDGNTIY	TRBJ1-3	TRBV27	-
ASSQRAFTGELF	TRBJ2-2	TRBV4-1	-
ASSEWRGYEQY	TRBJ2-7	TRBV10-2	-
ATSSDWDQETQY	TRBJ2-5	TRBV15	once
ASSLYDGGAEQF	TRBJ2-1	TRBV11-3	-
STPGRLGFEDQPQH	TRBJ1-5	TRBV20-1	-
ASSLAGYAYEQY	TRBJ2-7	TRBV27	-
ASAAGGILDYGYT	TRBJ1-2	TRBV7-9	-
ASSLVRDSHERERGNEQF	TRBJ2-1	TRBV11-1	-
ASRTSGSSYNEQF	TRBJ2-1	TRBV14	-
ASSQGRGQGSYEQY	TRBJ2-7	TRBV3-1	-
ASNPEGYNEQF	TRBJ2-1	TRBV2	-
ASGEVGGTNEKLF	TRBJ1-4	TRBV11-2	-
ASSQSSSGRDEQF	TRBJ2-1	TRBV14	once
ASSSLQRVDNEQF	TRBJ2-1	TRBV11-2	-
ASSPKTLGQSQNIQY	TRBJ2-4	TRBV27	-
ASSTYTEAF	TRBJ1-1	TRBV12-3/TRBV12-4	-
ASSGLAADGEQY	TRBJ2-7	TRBV13	-
ASRRIATEAF	TRBJ1-1	TRBV7-9	-
ASSLEQGYAEQF	TRBJ2-1	TRBV13	-
ASSLDSRTPPYEQY	TRBJ2-7	TRBV7-6	few
ASRDTPNYGYT	TRBJ1-2	TRBV2	-